This T cell receptor beta chain was sequenced during a study of identical twins. In germline, CDR1 is DFQATT, CDR2 SNEGSKA (reference sequence). The germline V and J ends were trimmed by 6 bases and 3 bases, with 12 bases remaining between them. The CDR3 sequence is 13 residues long. TCRdb fed the 5' RACE reads into MiXCR, producing one record per CDR3 protein. Here the sample spans about 890,000 distinct CDR3 sequences, around an eighth being singletons. The sample also formed part of further work on yellow fever vaccine responses in identical twins.

The gene calls are TRBV20-1 and TRBJ2-1; no clear D gene. The source material was PBMCs. The receptor was isolated from a woman aged 18 to 35 in good health. The CDR3 region has the DNA TGCAGTGCCGGACGACAATTCTACAATGAGCAGTTCTTC. This gives the protein CSAGRQFYNEQFF.